This record concerns one T cell receptor (beta chain) sequence. These data come from a study of control samples from healthy donors and cancer patients. Only in-frame clones appear in the TCRdb table, and some are missing; sequencing was by immunoSEQ multiplex PCR. The sample records 150,000 to 200,000 clones, nearly 90% being singletons. The CDR3 extends over 16 amino acids. Germline V gene sequence: CDR1 SGHVS, CDR2 FNYEAQ. Losses at the gene ends were 4 bases for V and 3 bases for J; bases not matched to a gene: 8. The sequence was collected from a woman between 45 and 60 years old in good health. V is TRBV7-6 and J is TRBJ2-3; 9 positions match TRBD1. The specimen sequenced was blood. CDR3 residues: CASSSGQGHITDTQYF. As DNA, the CDR3 is TGTGCCAGCAGCTCTGGACAGGGGCATATAACAGATACGCAGTATTTT. Complete variable domain (other parts from reference TRBV7-6 and TRBJ2-3): GAGVSQSPRYKVTKRGQDVALRCDPISGHVSLYWYRQALGQGPEFLTYFNYEAQQDKSGLPNDRFSAERPEGSISTLTIQRTEQRDSAMYRCASSSGQGHITDTQYFGPGTRLTVL.